Listed below are T cell receptor beta chains from one sample, sequenced in a study of kidney transplant recipient with SARS-CoV-2 infection. TCRdb analysed the reads with MiXCR anew, one entry per CDR3 protein. The sample consists of 200,000 to 300,000 distinct CDR3 sequences, about 28% of them appearing once. Sample: a blood sample, taken at baseline and on approximately day 120 from a kidney transplant recipient. These TCRs come from a male patient aged 25 to 39 who had COVID-19 and was a kidney transplant recipient. Some T cells may have originated in the graft donor. Each CDR3 is given with its conserved first and last residue. The D gene is left open where the match is weak. The listing skips clone size in some rows; elsewhere it reads once, few, many or a size class.

. TRBJ1-1 TRBV6-5 many CASNPLTENTEAFF TGTGCCAGCAACCCCCTGACCGAGAACACTGAAGCTTTCTTT
TRBD1 TRBJ1-2 TRBV2 many CASRAGQGTNYGYTF TGTGCCAGCAGGGCCGGACAGGGGACTAACTATGGCTACACCTTC
. TRBJ1-2 TRBV5-6 . CASRINNSRKAYGYTF TGTGCCAGCAGGATCAACAATAGTCGAAAGGCCTATGGCTACACCTTC
. TRBJ1-1 TRBV27 many CASSFGRATEAFF TGTGCCAGCAGTTTTGGTCGTGCCACTGAAGCTTTCTTT
. TRBJ2-1 TRBV6-1 . CASRTPGQYNEQFF TGTGCCAGCAGGACACCCGGACAGTACAATGAGCAGTTCTTC
TRBD1 TRBJ1-4 TRBV12-3/TRBV12-4 many CASSHAGGAGEKLFF TGTGCCAGCAGCCATGCAGGGGGCGCCGGTGAAAAACTGTTTTTT
. TRBJ2-2 TRBV6-2/TRBV6-3 many CASSPRQSGELFF TGTGCCAGCAGCCCGAGACAGTCCGGGGAGCTGTTTTTT
. TRBJ2-7 TRBV9 . CASSARGAATTGGQYF TGTGCCAGCTCGGCCAGGGGGGCAGCCACTACGGGAGGGCAGTACTTC
. TRBJ1-2 TRBV6-1 many CASSEHSECRKTYGYTF TGTGCCAGCAGTGAGCACTCGGAATGTAGAAAGACCTATGGCTACACCTTC
TRBD1 TRBJ2-1 TRBV15 . CATSRLGQGANEQFF TGTGCCACCAGCAGGTTGGGACAGGGGGCTAATGAGCAGTTCTTC
TRBD2 TRBJ2-1 TRBV11-2 few CASSRGGGTSLYNEQFF TGTGCCAGCAGCCGGGGGGGTGGGACTAGCCTCTACAATGAGCAGTTCTTC
. TRBJ1-2 TRBV9 many CASSPRLNYGYTF TGTGCCAGCAGCCCCCGCCTGAACTATGGCTACACCTTC
. TRBJ1-1 TRBV3-1 many CASSKVSPISIRTEAFF TGTGCCAGCAGCAAGGTCTCTCCCATTTCAATTCGCACTGAAGCTTTCTTT
TRBD1 TRBJ2-3 TRBV12-3/TRBV12-4 many CASSHGQGVTDTQYF TGTGCCAGCAGTCACGGACAGGGGGTTACAGATACGCAGTATTTT
TRBD2 TRBJ2-1 TRBV29-1 few CSGTGLAGANEQFF TGCAGCGGGACGGGACTAGCGGGAGCCAATGAGCAGTTCTTC
. TRBJ2-1 TRBV30 many CAWLPGVYNEQFF TGTGCCTGGCTTCCGGGGGTCTACAATGAGCAGTTCTTC
. TRBJ2-6 TRBV3-1 . CASSYMSHLQSRANVLTF TGTGCCAGCAGCTACATGTCCCATTTACAAAGTCGGGCCAACGTCCTGACTTTC
. TRBJ1-6 TRBV7-2 many CASSLAGTGTGSPLHF TGTGCCAGCAGCTTAGCGGGAACAGGGACGGGGTCACCCCTCCACTTT
TRBD2 TRBJ2-1 TRBV19 few CASRVSGTAYGQFF TGTGCCAGTAGGGTTAGCGGGACTGCCTATGGGCAGTTCTTC
. TRBJ2-5 TRBV27 many CASSLYGLGGIEQETQYF TGTGCCAGCAGTTTATATGGTCTGGGGGGAATTGAACAAGAGACCCAGTACTTC
. TRBJ1-2 TRBV12-3/TRBV12-4 many CASSKRHTAGKTYGYTF TGTGCCAGCAGTAAAAGGCACACAGCAGGAAAGACCTATGGCTACACCTTC
TRBD1 TRBJ1-5 TRBV20-1 many CSARKKQGSDQPQHF TGCAGTGCTAGAAAAAAACAGGGGTCCGATCAGCCCCAGCATTTT
. TRBJ1-2 TRBV4-1 many CASSQVSAGWGYTF TGCGCCAGCAGCCAAGTCTCCGCAGGATGGGGCTACACCTTC
TRBD1 TRBJ2-7 TRBV29-1 many CSVEDRLSYEQYF TGCAGCGTTGAGGACAGGTTGTCCTACGAGCAGTACTTC
. TRBJ2-7 TRBV15 many CATSTPAGEQYF TGTGCCACCAGCACCCCAGCGGGCGAGCAGTACTTC
. TRBJ1-4 TRBV29-1 . CNVEGGAANEKLFF TGCAACGTTGAAGGGGGAGCAGCTAATGAAAAACTGTTTTTT
. TRBJ1-4 TRBV5-1 many CASSLETNEKLFF TGCGCCAGCAGCTTGGAAACTAATGAAAAACTGTTTTTT
TRBD1 TRBJ1-1 TRBV2 many CAGKGVRDSTMNTEAFF TGTGCCGGGAAAGGGGTCCGGGACAGCACCATGAACACTGAAGCTTTCTTT
. TRBJ2-7 TRBV3-1 few CASSQLDAYGQYF TGTGCCAGCAGCCAACTGGATGCCTACGGGCAGTACTTC
. TRBJ1-2 TRBV5-1 many CASTLISVRKTYGYTF TGCGCCAGCACGTTGATATCGGTTCGAAAGACCTATGGCTACACCTTC
. TRBJ1-1 TRBV18 . CTSSPRRDEAFF TGTACCAGCTCACCACGTAGGGATGAAGCTTTCTTT
. TRBJ1-5 TRBV19 many CASSPNIQQTNQPQHF TGTGCCAGTTCTCCTAACATACAGCAGACCAATCAGCCCCAGCATTTT
. TRBJ1-1 TRBV28 many CASSFGREAEAFF TGTGCCAGCAGTTTCGGAAGAGAGGCTGAAGCTTTCTTT
TRBD2 TRBJ2-2 TRBV7-6 many CASSRSGGAHGELFF TGTGCCAGCAGTCGGAGCGGGGGGGCCCACGGGGAGCTGTTTTTT
. TRBJ1-2 TRBV12-3/TRBV12-4 many CASSDRISFRKTYGYTF TGTGCCAGCAGTGATAGAATCAGCTTCCGAAAGACCTATGGCTACACCTTC
TRBD2 TRBJ2-1 TRBV5-6 . CASSLGLAVDYEQFF TGTGCCAGCAGCTTGGGACTAGCGGTAGATTATGAGCAGTTCTTC
TRBD2 TRBJ2-1 TRBV29-1 many CSVVPSGRGSDEQFF TGCAGCGTTGTCCCTAGCGGGAGAGGGAGCGATGAGCAGTTCTTC
. TRBJ2-3 TRBV7-9 many CASSLGSTDTQYF TGTGCCAGCAGCTTGGGGTCTACAGATACGCAGTATTTT
. TRBJ1-1 TRBV5-4 . CASSYLRGGNTKAFF TGTGCCAGCAGTTACCTGAGAGGGGGGAACACTAAAGCTTTCTTT
. TRBJ2-3 TRBV10-2 few CASGRDTQYF TGCGCCAGCGGTCGGGATACGCAGTATTTT
. TRBJ1-1 TRBV6-5 few CASSYGRKTEAFF TGTGCCAGCAGTTACGGTCGGAAGACTGAAGCTTTCTTT
TRBD1 TRBJ1-2 TRBV28 many CASRTGGENYGYTF TGTGCCAGCAGGACAGGGGGCGAAAACTATGGCTACACCTTC
. TRBJ2-7 TRBV20-1 many CSARASSYEQYF TGCAGTGCTAGGGCTAGCTCCTACGAGCAGTACTTC
. TRBJ1-1 TRBV20-1 . CSASSVRGKNTEAFF TGCAGTGCTAGTAGTGTTCGGGGAAAAAACACTGAAGCTTTCTTT
TRBD1 TRBJ2-5 TRBV20-1 few CSARALGGLQETQYF TGCAGTGCTAGAGCTCTAGGGGGCCTCCAAGAGACCCAGTACTTC
. TRBJ1-2 TRBV5-8 many CASWWAHPRKTYGYTF TGTGCCAGCTGGTGGGCTCATCCACGAAAGACCTATGGCTACACCTTC
TRBD1 TRBJ1-1 TRBV19 . CASSTRLGTGTTEAFF TGTGCCAGTAGTACGCGCCTTGGGACAGGCACTACTGAAGCTTTCTTT
. TRBJ2-1 TRBV5-1 . CASSLGAVYNEQFF TGCGCCAGCAGCTTGGGAGCGGTTTACAATGAGCAGTTCTTC
. TRBJ1-6 TRBV9 many CASSDPRGGSPLHF TGTGCCAGCAGCGACCCCCGTGGGGGATCACCCCTCCACTTT
. TRBJ2-2 TRBV24-1 many CATSGLVTGELFF TGTGCCACCAGTGGGCTAGTCACCGGGGAGCTGTTTTTT
. TRBJ2-1 TRBV7-6 . CASSLETGLWNEQFF TGTGCCAGCAGCTTGGAGACGGGGTTATGGAATGAGCAGTTCTTC